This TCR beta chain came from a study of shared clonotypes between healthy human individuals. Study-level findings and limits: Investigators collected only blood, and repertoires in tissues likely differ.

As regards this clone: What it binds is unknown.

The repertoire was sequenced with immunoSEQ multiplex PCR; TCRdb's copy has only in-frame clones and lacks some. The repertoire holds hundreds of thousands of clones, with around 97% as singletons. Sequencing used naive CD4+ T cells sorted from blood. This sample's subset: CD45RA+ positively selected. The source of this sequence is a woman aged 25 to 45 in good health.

The CDR3 nucleotides read TGTGCCATCAGTCAGGGAATAAACTCCTACGAGCAGTACTTC. It translates to CAISQGINSYEQYF. The chain uses TRBV10-3 and TRBJ2-7; D might be TRBD1 (5 bases). The CDR3 runs 14 residues. The V end lost 5 bases, the J end lost 0 bases, and 11 bases lay between the germline ends. Germline values: CDR1 ENHRY, CDR2 SYGVKD.